Below, 17 T cell receptor beta chains from the same sample are listed, as sequenced in a study of beta chain features in type 1 diabetes. Whole-study results and caveats: Patients with Type 1 diabetes showed moderately but significantly shorter TCRB CDR3s in all four CD4+ subsets.

Reverse transcribing all isolated RNA meant expressed TCRB transcripts were sequenced. The assay was immunoSEQ multiplex PCR, and TCRdb's table has in-frame clones only and misses some. The table records under 400,000 clones, 10% to 15% of them present only once. These TCRs are of unknown antigen specificity. Sequenced sample: naive CD4+ T cells from blood. The origin of the receptors is a woman under 30 with type 1 diabetes.

The gene calls are TRBV6-5 and TRBJ1-5, with D possibly TRBD1 on 5 matching bases. V was cut by 6 bases and J by 4 bases, with 16 bases left in between. Germline V gene lookup returns CDR1 MNHEY and CDR2 SVGAGI. This CDR3 is built from 15 residues. CDR3 sequence reads: CASSMDNPLNQPQHF. The CDR3 DNA reads TGTGCCAGCAGCATGGACAACCCACTTAATCAGCCCCAGCATTTT.

This clone was picked up a small number of times. This chain connects TRBV28 to TRBJ2-1, with 7 bases lining up with TRBD2. Germline V lookup: CDR1 MDHEN, CDR2 SYDVKM. With V trimmed by 1 base and J by 5 bases, 8 bases remained unmatched. The CDR3 is made up of 16 amino acids. In nucleotides, the CDR3 is TGTGCCAGCAGTTTATTGGCGGGAGCGTCCCACAATGAGCAGTTCTTC. Its protein product is CASSLLAGASHNEQFF.

The chain combines TRBV20-1 with TRBJ1-5; D gene unclear. Per germline, CDR1 DFQATT and CDR2 SNEGSKA (reference sequence). V lost 7 bases, J lost 0 bases, and 4 bases lay in between. The CDR3 runs 11 residues. CDR3 DNA sequence: TGCAGTGTCTCTAGCAATCAGCCCCAGCATTTT. Translation gives CSVSSNQPQHF.

This sequence joins TRBV7-9 and TRBJ2-5; the D gene is possibly TRBD2 (6 bases). Germline-derived CDR1 and CDR2 are SEHNR and FQNEAQ (reference sequence). The V gene lost 2 bases and the J gene lost 4 bases, with 11 bases spanning the gap. The CDR3 covers 14 residues. CDR3 DNA sequence: TGTGCCAGCAGCTTAAGTAGCGGTAGAGAGACCCAGTACTTC. Translating gives CASSLSSGRETQYF.

For the CDR3, the DNA is TGTGCCAGCAGCTTCCAGACAGGGGCCACCGGGGAGCTGTTTTTT. Encoded protein: CASSFQTGATGELFF. This chain connects TRBV5-6 to TRBJ2-2; 8 bases line up with TRBD1. CDR3 size: 15 residues. J gave up 4 bases and V 2 bases, and 4 bases lay outside the gene matches. The germline V gene encodes CDR1 SGHDT and CDR2 YYEEEE.

This clone has only a few counts. The V call is TRBV15, the J call TRBJ2-7, with TRBD2 matching 7 bases. The CDR3 runs 18 residues. Germline CDR1 LNHNV, CDR2 YYDKDF (reference sequence). V was clipped by 3 bases and J by 4 bases; unmatched bases: 18. CDR3 sequence reads: CATSSKASGGRATYEQYF. The DNA for the CDR3 is TGTGCCACCAGCAGTAAAGCTTCGGGAGGCAGGGCGACATACGAGCAGTACTTC.

A few counts support this clone. The chain recombines TRBV7-8 with TRBJ2-1, with 8 bases identical to TRBD2. Germline assignment: CDR1 SGHVS and CDR2 FQNEAQ. J lost 10 bases, V lost 3 bases, and 8 bases had no gene match. The CDR3 length is 14 residues. The DNA for the CDR3 is TGTGCCAGCAGCTTCGAAGCGGGGGTGTCGGAGCAGTTCTTC. Protein product: CASSFEAGVSEQFF.

V usage is TRBV11-2 and J usage is TRBJ2-7; no firm D call. Germline V lookup: CDR1 SGHAT, CDR2 FQNNGV. V shed 6 bases and J shed 3 bases, with 15 bases lying between them. The CDR3 is 14 residues long. The CDR3 is CASSPALSHYEQYF. CDR3 bases: TGTGCCAGCAGTCCAGCGTTATCCCACTACGAGCAGTACTTC.

The CDR3, as DNA: TGTGCCAGCAGTGAACTAGCGGGGATTAACTATGGCTACACCTTC. It is translated as CASSELAGINYGYTF. The J gene is TRBJ1-2, the V gene TRBV25-1; unclear D gene. Trimming cost V 2 bases and J 1 base, with 11 bases left between them. The germline CDR1 and CDR2 sequences are MGHDK and SYGVNS. This CDR3 is 15 amino acids long.

This clone showed up just a few times. DNA for the CDR3: TGCGCCAGCAGCCAAGTGGCGGCCTCCTACGAGCAGTACTTC. Translation gives CASSQVAASYEQYF. The rearrangement joins TRBV4-3 to TRBJ2-7; D unresolved. The V and J ends lost 1 base and 0 bases respectively, with 7 bases between them. This CDR3 spans 14 amino acids. The germline CDR1 and CDR2 sequences are LGHNA and YSLEER.

V gene TRBV19 combines with J gene TRBJ2-7; D unclear. Germline V gives CDR1 LNHDA, CDR2 SQIVND (reference sequence). The CDR3 contains 14 residues. Trimming took 5 bases from V and 1 from J, leaving 12 bases between them. This chain's CDR3 is CASSQVLSSYEQYF. The CDR3 nucleotides are TGTGCCAGTAGTCAGGTTCTATCTTCCTACGAGCAGTACTTC.

This clone was recorded a few times. DNA of the CDR3: TGTGCCAGCAGCTTAGGCGACAGGCTGAATCAGCCCCAGCATTTT. It specifies CASSLGDRLNQPQHF. The chain carries TRBV7-6 and TRBJ1-5; maybe TRBD1 (6 bases). The V gene's germline CDR1 is SGHVS and CDR2 FNYEAQ. V shed 1 base and J shed 4 bases, with 11 bases lying between them. This CDR3 is 15 amino acids long.

A few counts support this clone. The chain links TRBV18 to TRBJ2-7; 7 nucleotides agree with TRBD1. Germline V gene sequence: CDR1 KGHSH, CDR2 LQKENI. The CDR3 extends over 13 amino acids. J lost 3 bases, V lost 5 bases, and 4 bases had no gene match. CDR3 nucleotide sequence: TGTGCCAGCTCATTAGACAGGGTCTACGAGCAGTACTTC. Residues: CASSLDRVYEQYF.

The chain has TRBV18 and TRBJ2-7; TRBD2 matches at 9 bases. This CDR3 is built from 15 residues. The germline V gene has CDR1 KGHSH and CDR2 LQKENI. The V gene end was trimmed by 6 bases and the J gene end by 3 bases; junction bases not matched to a gene: 9. For the CDR3, the DNA is TGTGCCAGCTCTCCTGGACTAGCGACTAACTACGAGCAGTACTTC. This encodes CASSPGLATNYEQYF.

The rearrangement uses TRBV27 and TRBJ2-7; D perhaps matches TRBD1 (6 bases). The germline V and J ends were trimmed by 5 bases and 4 bases, with 15 bases remaining between them. CDR1 and CDR2 from the germline V gene are MNHEY and SMNVEV (reference sequence). The CDR3 is made up of 14 amino acids. The CDR3 reads CASSQIDRLYEQYF. The CDR3, as DNA: TGTGCCAGCAGTCAGATCGACAGGCTGTACGAGCAGTACTTC.

The rearrangement uses TRBV7-2 and TRBJ1-2; no clear D. CDR3 length: 13 amino acids. Germline CDR1 is SGHTA and CDR2 is FQGNSA. V was clipped by 2 bases and J by 4 bases, with 8 bases between them. CDR3 loop: CASSLPSGYGYTF. The CDR3 DNA reads as TGTGCCAGCAGCTTACCGTCCGGCTATGGCTACACCTTC.

This clone has only a few counts. CDR3 sequence (DNA): TGTGCCAGCAGCTCCCAGTGGGAGTCGACAGATACGCAGTATTTT. It codes for CASSSQWESTDTQYF. The rearrangement joins TRBV11-3 to TRBJ2-3, with TRBD2 as a possible D gene (5 bases). Germline V gene data show CDR1 as SGHNT and CDR2 as YENEEA. The ends were cut back, 4 bases at V and 3 bases at J, with 14 bases in the middle. This CDR3 contains 15 residues.